This TCR beta chain was identified in a study of shared clonotypes between healthy human individuals. Study context: Every donor yielded three CD4 naive, three CD4 memory, two CD8 naive and one CD8 memory plate.

CDR1 and CDR2 (germline): SGHNT, YYREEE (reference sequence). Trimming left V 4 bases short and J 8 bases short, with 15 bases between. The CDR3 runs to 13 residues. Regarding the study as a whole: The sampled material consisted only of blood, and tissue repertoires are likely to differ.

The authors split each subset's genomic DNA evenly across several immunoSEQ plates. The assay was immunoSEQ multiplex PCR, and TCRdb's table has in-frame clones only and misses some. The sample shows 2 million to 2.5 million clones, approximately 90% of them seen only once. For this clone: Its antigen is currently unknown.

This clonotype originated in a man aged 18-30 years in good health. Some clones in this sample may be carry-over from other donors' samples. The J gene is TRBJ1-2, the V gene TRBV5-4; unclear D gene. Sequenced sample: naive CD4+ T cells from PBMCs. The subset here: CD45RA+ positively selected. CDR3 region: CASSPARLEGYTF. CDR3 nucleotides: TGTGCCAGCAGCCCGGCCCGGTTGGAGGGCTACACCTTC.